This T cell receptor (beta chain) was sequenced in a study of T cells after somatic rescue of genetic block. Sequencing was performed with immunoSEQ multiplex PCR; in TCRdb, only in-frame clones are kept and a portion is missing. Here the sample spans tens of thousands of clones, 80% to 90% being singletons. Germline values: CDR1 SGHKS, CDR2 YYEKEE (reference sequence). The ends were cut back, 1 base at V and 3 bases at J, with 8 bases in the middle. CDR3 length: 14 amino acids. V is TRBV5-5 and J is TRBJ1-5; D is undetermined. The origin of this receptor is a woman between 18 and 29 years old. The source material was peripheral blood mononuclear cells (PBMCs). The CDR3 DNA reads TGTGCCAGCAGCTTGAGGGCAGACAATCAGCCCCAGCATTTT. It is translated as CASSLRADNQPQHF.